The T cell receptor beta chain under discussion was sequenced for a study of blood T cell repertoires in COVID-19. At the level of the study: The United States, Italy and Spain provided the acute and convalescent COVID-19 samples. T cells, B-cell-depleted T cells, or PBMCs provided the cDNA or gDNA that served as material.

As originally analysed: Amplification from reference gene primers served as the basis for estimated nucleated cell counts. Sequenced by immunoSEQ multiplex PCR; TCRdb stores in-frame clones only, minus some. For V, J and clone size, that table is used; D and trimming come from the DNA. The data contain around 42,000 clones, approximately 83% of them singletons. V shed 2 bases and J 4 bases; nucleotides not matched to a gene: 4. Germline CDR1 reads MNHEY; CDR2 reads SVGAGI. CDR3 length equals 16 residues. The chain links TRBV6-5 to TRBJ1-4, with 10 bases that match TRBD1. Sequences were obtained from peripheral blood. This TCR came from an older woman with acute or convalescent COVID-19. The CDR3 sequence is CASSYPGQGFNEKLFF. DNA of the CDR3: TGTGCCAGCAGTTACCCGGGACAGGGGTTTAATGAAAAACTGTTTTTT.